The 4 T cell receptor beta chains in this list originate from one sample, sequenced in a study of blood T cell repertoires in COVID-19 (dated by TCRdb to 2020 to 2021). Library creation used the immunoSEQ multiplex PCR assay. This immuneACCESS table, as held by TCRdb, lists in-frame sequences with V and J called but not all clones. Of the missing ones, under half trace to an unresolved V gene in checked studies; the others have no known cause. The sample records about 260,000 clones, approximately 88% of which are singletons. Of the sample, around 3% is held by the ten largest clones. Input material: PBMCs or T cells enriched from blood (not recorded which). The receptors stem from a middle-aged woman who had been exposed to COVID-19.

The chain combines TRBV9 with TRBJ2-7; tentative D call: TRBD1 (5 bases). From germline, CDR1 is SGDLS and CDR2 YYNGEE. V was trimmed by 0 bases and J by 4 bases, leaving 20 bases between them. CDR3 length: 17 residues. Here the CDR3 DNA reads TGTGCCAGCAGCGTAGGTTTGAAGGGGAATCTGGAATACGAGCAGTACTTC. The encoded protein is CASSVGLKGNLEYEQYF.

A single count supports this clone. This rearrangement joins TRBV7-6 to TRBJ2-5, with TRBD1 matching over 9 bases. Germline CDR1 and CDR2: SGHVS and FNYEAQ. This CDR3 contains 17 residues. Trimming cost V 1 base and J 10 bases; bases outside gene matches: 16. CDR3 bases: TGTGCCAGCAGCTTAGTGGAGGGACAGGGCGAAGAGTCGATCCAGTACTTC. It codes for CASSLVEGQGEESIQYF.

The chain is built from TRBV9 and TRBJ2-3, with D unresolved. CDR1 is SGDLS and CDR2 is YYNGEE in the germline V gene. This CDR3 has 14 residues. The V end was cut by 1 base, the J end by 0 bases, with 6 bases between. CDR3 in amino acids: CASSVQASTDTQYF. The CDR3 DNA reads TGTGCCAGCAGCGTACAAGCTAGCACAGATACGCAGTATTTT. Drawing the rest from reference TRBV9 and TRBJ2-3, the complete variable domain is DSGVTQTPKHLITATGQRVTLRCSPRSGDLSVYWYQQSLDQGLQFLIQYYNGEERAKGNILERFSAQQFPDLHSELNLSSLELGDSALYFCASSVQASTDTQYFGPGTRLTVL.

The chain combines TRBV4-2 with TRBJ2-7; D possibly corresponds to TRBD1 (5 bases). The CDR3 contains 14 residues. V gave up 1 base and J gave up 0 bases, with 7 bases separating them. From germline, CDR1 is LGHNA and CDR2 YNFKEQ. The chain's CDR3 is CASSQVQDSYEQYF. The CDR3 DNA follows: TGTGCCAGCAGCCAAGTACAGGACTCCTACGAGCAGTACTTC.